This TCR beta chain came from a study of Ad26.COV2.S vaccination and SARS-CoV-2 variants. Study details: Donor had been placed in the Ad26.COV2.S arm of the COV1001 trial. Once, or twice with 56 days between doses, Ad26.COV2.S was given intramuscularly.

TCRdb's table, derived via immunoSEQ multiplex PCR, lists solely in-frame clones and lacks some. The table records about 420,000 clones, roughly 90% of them present only once. Study results and limitations: Vaccine and placebo recipients had comparable breadth of non-spike TCRs.

The CDR3 consists of 16 residues. V dropped 4 bases and J dropped 1 base, with 16 bases sitting between them. Germline V lookup: CDR1 KGHSH, CDR2 LQKENI. For this clone: Its matching antigen is unknown.

The treatment denotes: around 19 received Ad26.COV2.S at low or high dose, single or two shots; 5 received placebo; per-sample allocation not given. Repertoires come from day 63 after the first vaccine or placebo injection. The gene calls are TRBV18 and TRBJ1-1, with D possibly matching TRBD1 (6 bases). This specimen was peripheral blood, taken in a trial of Ad26.COV2.S vaccine versus placebo. The TCR was taken from a person between 18 and 60 years old who received the Ad26.COV2.S COVID-19 vaccine or a placebo. This chain's CDR3 is CASSQGGGSSNTEAFF. The CDR3, as DNA: TGTGCCAGCTCACAGGGGGGCGGTAGCTCGAACACTGAAGCTTTCTTT.